This record concerns one T cell receptor (beta chain) sequence. What antigen it recognizes has not been identified. One base away there is no much larger clone; base qualities are not given. The CDR3 numbers 13 residues from cysteine through phenylalanine. The DNA shown is the 39-base CDR3, in frame from base 1. Trimming costs V 7 bases and J 6 bases, and their ends lie 16 bases apart. The germline V gene provides CDR1 MNHEY and CDR2 SVGAGI. Genomic DNA was isolated from the sorted cells so that the TCRbeta CDR3 region could be sequenced. The immunoSEQ Assay was used for sequencing of TCRbeta CDR3 regions. TCRdb took this table from immuneACCESS and kept in-frame rearrangements with V and J called. Such tables lack part of the clones; where checked against another copy, unresolved V genes explain under half of the gap, and the rest is unexplained. Present in this sample are around 80,000 clones, approximately 95% of which were seen just once. The leading ten clones occupy about a fifth of the sample.

This entry comes from a study of OX40 agonist ivuxolimab in advanced cancers. Regarding the study in general: Ivuxolimab was an agonistic, fully human IgG2 monoclonal antibody directed against OX40 (CD134), a costimulatory receptor. Intravenous ivuxolimab was administered to patients every 2 weeks at six dose levels: 0.01, 0.1, 0.3, 1.5, 3 and 10 mg/kg. Among the 52 dose-escalation patients, about 19 had hepatocellular carcinoma, approximately 15 melanoma, 9 renal cell carcinoma and 9 head and neck cancer. The dose-escalation cohort was 82.7% male with a mean age of about 60 years, ranging from roughly 23 to 85. Patients were allowed to have had prior anti-PD-1, anti-PD-L1 or anti-CTLA-4 therapy, and approximately 37% of the dose-escalation patients had been treated with checkpoint inhibitors. Partial responses occurred in three dose-escalation patients, of whom one had hepatocellular carcinoma and two had cutaneous melanoma. Peripheral TCRbeta sequencing aimed to test whether ivuxolimab altered TCR sequence diversity and caused clonal T-cell expansion. The paper covers the monotherapy dose-escalation part of the phase I ivuxolimab trial, which included N of about 56 patients. The full study reports these points: At doses from 0.1 to 3.0 mg/kg, clonal expansion was seen in both CD4+ and CD8+ blood T cells between baseline and week 6. Low levels of normalized T-cell clonal expansion were also shown by some nonresponding patients. Antigen specificity was not determined for the clonally expanded peripheral T cells. After ivuxolimab, more expanded clones were found on average in CD8+ T cells than in CD4+ T cells. In the 0.1-3.0 mg/kg groups, partial responders were among the patients with the lowest normalized peripheral clonal expansion, particularly in CD8+ T cells.

Patients with a history of autoimmune disease or receiving systemic immunosuppression were excluded from the trial. Peripheral blood for TCR sequencing was drawn from every dose cohort at baseline, at cycle 4 day 1 and at cycle 7 day 1. The samples were taken from a phase I, first-in-human, multicenter, open-label dose-escalation trial of ivuxolimab. Adults with locally advanced or metastatic melanoma, renal cell, hepatocellular, or head and neck squamous cell carcinoma were enrolled in the trial. Before TCR sequencing, CD4+ T cells and CD8+ T cells were sorted from peripheral blood as separate populations.

The chain couples TRBV6-5 to TRBJ2-7, with the D call perhaps TRBD1 or TRBD2, as 6 bases match in each case. The starting material was CD4+ or CD8+ T cells sorted from blood, obtained in a trial of the OX40 agonist ivuxolimab. This receptor was taken from an adult with an advanced solid tumor such as melanoma, head and neck, liver or kidney cancer. In nucleotide form, the sequence is TGTGCCAGCACCCTCAGGGGAGGTGGCGAGCAGTACTTC. It translates to CASTLRGGGEQYF.